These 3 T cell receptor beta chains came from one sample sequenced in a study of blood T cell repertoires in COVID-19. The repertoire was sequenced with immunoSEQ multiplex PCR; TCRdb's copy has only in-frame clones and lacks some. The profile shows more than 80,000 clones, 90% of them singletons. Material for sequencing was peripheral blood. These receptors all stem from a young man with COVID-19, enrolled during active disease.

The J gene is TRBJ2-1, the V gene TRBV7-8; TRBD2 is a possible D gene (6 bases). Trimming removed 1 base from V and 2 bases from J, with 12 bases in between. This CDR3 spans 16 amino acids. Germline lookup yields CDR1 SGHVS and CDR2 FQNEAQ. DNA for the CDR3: TGTGCCAGCAGCTTAGTGGGGACTCAAGCCTACAATGAGCAGTTCTTC. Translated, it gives CASSLVGTQAYNEQFF.

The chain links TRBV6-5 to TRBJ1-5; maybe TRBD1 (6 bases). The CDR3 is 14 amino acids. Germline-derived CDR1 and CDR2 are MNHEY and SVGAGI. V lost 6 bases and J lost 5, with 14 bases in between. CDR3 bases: TGTGCCAGCAGCCGGGAGGGGGAGGATCAGCCCCAGCATTTT. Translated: CASSREGEDQPQHF.

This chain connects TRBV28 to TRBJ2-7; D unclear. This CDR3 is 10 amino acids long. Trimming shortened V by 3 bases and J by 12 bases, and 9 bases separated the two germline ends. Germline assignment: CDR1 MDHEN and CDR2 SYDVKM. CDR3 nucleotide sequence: TGTGCCAGCAGTTTGCTGCGGATGTACTTC. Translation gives CASSLLRMYF.